The rows below give T cell receptor beta chains drawn from one sample of a study of blood T cell repertoires in COVID-19. Produced via immunoSEQ multiplex PCR; TCRdb's table is partial and in-frame only. The sample has fewer than 150,000 clones; around 84% are singletons. The sample was peripheral blood. These receptor sequences come from a woman between 35 and 50 years old with acute or convalescent COVID-19. CDR3s include the opening cysteine and the closing phenylalanine or tryptophan. The D gene is left open where the match is weak. The size entry is marked missing in some rows and otherwise reads once, few, many or a size class.

NA,NA,TRBV4-1,TRBJ1-5,TGCGCCAGCAGCCAAGTAACGGGGTTGGGGAATCAGCCCCAGCATTTT,CASSQVTGLGNQPQHF
NA,TRBD1,TRBV2,TRBJ2-1,TGTGCCAGCCCGGGGAAGGACAGGGTCAATGAGCAGTTCTTC,CASPGKDRVNEQFF
NA,TRBD1,TRBV15,TRBJ1-3,TGTGCCACCAGCAGAGATTACCGGGACAGGGGTAACACCATATATTTT,CATSRDYRDRGNTIYF
few,TRBD1,TRBV19,TRBJ1-1,TGTGCCAGTAGTACGGACAGGGGGCAGGGCACTGAAGCTTTCTTT,CASSTDRGQGTEAFF
once,TRBD1,TRBV18,TRBJ1-5,TGTGCCAGCTCAGCGGGACAGAGCAGGCAGCCCCAGCATTTT,CASSAGQSRQPQHF
NA,NA,TRBV11-2,TRBJ2-3,TGTGCCAGCAGCCAAGGGGTACTTACTAGCACAGATACGCAGTATTTT,CASSQGVLTSTDTQYF
NA,NA,TRBV11-2,TRBJ2-7,TGTGCCAGCAGCTTAAGCAGGGGCCGAACCTACGAGCAGTACTTC,CASSLSRGRTYEQYF
NA,NA,TRBV4-3,TRBJ1-6,TGCGCCAGCAGCCAACAGGACTCGACCCAGAGCTCCTATAATTCACCCCTCCACTTT,CASSQQDSTQSSYNSPLHF
NA,NA,TRBV19,TRBJ2-5,TGTGCCAGTGGCCGGGTAAACCAAGAGACCCAGTACTTC,CASGRVNQETQYF
NA,NA,TRBV2,TRBJ2-1,TGTGCCAGCATCCGGGTAGATGCCAATGAGCAGTTCTTC,CASIRVDANEQFF
NA,TRBD1,TRBV4-1,TRBJ1-1,TGCGCCAGCAGCCAAGGGACAGGGGCCACTGAAGCTTTCTTT,CASSQGTGATEAFF
NA,NA,TRBV7-9,TRBJ1-1,TGTGCCAGCAGCTTATTGCCGCGGGGGGACACTGAAGCTTTCTTT,CASSLLPRGDTEAFF
NA,NA,TRBV7-7,TRBJ2-7,TGTGCCAGCAGCTTAGGTCCAGGGGCATCGACCTACGAGCAGTACTTC,CASSLGPGASTYEQYF
once,TRBD1,TRBV15,TRBJ2-2,TGTGCCACCAGCGACGTAGGACAGGACACCGGGGAGCTGTTTTTT,CATSDVGQDTGELFF
NA,TRBD1,TRBV7-9,TRBJ1-2,TGTGCCAGCAGCTTAACCCTTGCGACAGGGGACCATGGCTACACCTTC,CASSLTLATGDHGYTF
NA,NA,TRBV6-5,TRBJ1-2,TGTGCCAGCAGTTACTCTCAGGGTTTTGCCTATGGCTACACCTTC,CASSYSQGFAYGYTF
NA,TRBD2,TRBV4-1,TRBJ2-2,TGCGCCAGCAGCCGACTAGCGGCGAACACCGGGGAGCTGTTTTTT,CASSRLAANTGELFF
NA,NA,TRBV18,TRBJ1-1,TGTGCCAGCTCACAGGACAGTTTTGAGACTGAAGCTTTCTTT,CASSQDSFETEAFF
NA,NA,TRBV19,TRBJ1-4,TGTGCCAGTAGTATTAGGGAGGCGACTAATGAAAAACTGTTTTTT,CASSIREATNEKLFF
NA,NA,TRBV19,TRBJ2-7,TGTGCCAGTAGTATACAAAGGGGGTCCTACGAGCAGTACTTC,CASSIQRGSYEQYF
NA,TRBD2,TRBV3-1/TRBV3-2,TRBJ2-5,TGTGCCAGTTCAACTAGCGGGGGTGTGAGGGAAGAGACCCAGTACTTC,CASSTSGGVREETQYF
NA,NA,TRBV24-1,TRBJ1-2,TGTGCCACCAGTACCGGGAGGGTGGACTATGGCTACACCTTC,CATSTGRVDYGYTF
NA,NA,TRBV20-1,TRBJ1-1,TGCAGTGCTAGTCCGGGGAGAGATTCGTCGAACACTGAAGCTTTCTTT,CSASPGRDSSNTEAFF
once,NA,TRBV9,TRBJ2-1,TGTGCCAGCAGCCCCCCGGTTCTGAATGAGCAGTTCTTC,CASSPPVLNEQFF
NA,TRBD1,TRBV4-1,TRBJ1-6,TGCGCCAGCAGCCTAACCCCAAGACAGGGCCAAAATTCACCCCTCCACTTT,CASSLTPRQGQNSPLHF
NA,TRBD1,TRBV29-1,TRBJ1-1,TGCAGCACAGGGGGTGGGGGCACTGAAGCTTTCTTT,CSTGGGGTEAFF
once,NA,TRBV7-3,TRBJ1-1,TGTGCCAGCAGCTTCACCGGGGTGGACACTGAAGCTTTCTTT,CASSFTGVDTEAFF
NA,TRBD1,TRBV5-6,TRBJ2-1,TGTGCCAGCAGCCCGGGACAGGGTAGGAATGAGCAGTTCTTC,CASSPGQGRNEQFF
NA,NA,TRBV5-4,TRBJ2-5,TGTGCCAGCAGGCCGGACAGTGAGACCCAGTACTTC,CASRPDSETQYF
NA,NA,TRBV6-6,TRBJ2-7,TGTGCCAGCACACAAAGGACAGTCCTCTACGAGCAGTACTTC,CASTQRTVLYEQYF
NA,NA,TRBV5-6,TRBJ2-5,TGTGCCAGCAGCTTGGCCGGGCAGGGCCAAGAGACCCAGTACTTC,CASSLAGQGQETQYF
NA,NA,TRBV29-1,TRBJ2-2,TGCAGCGCCAAGATCCACACGAACACCGGGGAGCTGTTTTTT,CSAKIHTNTGELFF
NA,TRBD1,TRBV13,TRBJ1-5,TGTGCCAGCAGCTTAGGGACAGGGGGAGGCAATCAGCCCCAGCATTTT,CASSLGTGGGNQPQHF
NA,TRBD2,TRBV30,TRBJ2-5,TGTGCTGGAGTATGGACTAGCGGACAAGAGACCCAGTACTTC,CAGVWTSGQETQYF
NA,NA,TRBV5-6,TRBJ1-1,TGTGCCAGCAGCTCCCAGAGGAGTGAAGCTTTCTTT,CASSSQRSEAFF
NA,TRBD2,TRBV7-6,TRBJ2-7,TGTGCCAGCAGCTTAGATTCGGGGGGAAGCTCCTACGAGCAGTACTTC,CASSLDSGGSSYEQYF
NA,TRBD1,TRBV9,TRBJ2-7,TGTGCCAGCAGTCTGAAGGGGGCTTCCTACGAGCAGTACTTC,CASSLKGASYEQYF
NA,NA,TRBV7-3,TRBJ1-6,TGTGCCAGCAGCCCCTGGACAGTTAATTCACCCCTCCACTTT,CASSPWTVNSPLHF
NA,NA,TRBV5-1,TRBJ1-2,TGCGCCAGCAGAGACAGCAACTATGGCTACACCTTC,CASRDSNYGYTF
NA,TRBD1,TRBV19,TRBJ1-1,TGTGCTTCCTTCAGGACAGGGATCGGCCCCACTGAAGCTTTCTTT,CASFRTGIGPTEAFF
once,TRBD1,TRBV6-2/TRBV6-3,TRBJ2-4,TGTGCCAGCAGTTACTCGGTCGGGACAGGGCTCGACATTCAGTACTTC,CASSYSVGTGLDIQYF
NA,TRBD2,TRBV19,TRBJ2-7,TGTGCCAGTAGTATGCGGGGACTACGGGACTTCGAGCAGTACTTC,CASSMRGLRDFEQYF
NA,NA,TRBV6-2/TRBV6-3,TRBJ2-2,TGTGCCAGCAGCTATGCGGCCGGGGAGCTGTTTTTT,CASSYAAGELFF
NA,TRBD2,TRBV5-1,TRBJ2-7,TGCGCCAGCAGCTTGAAGGCGGGAGACTCCTACGAGCAGTACTTC,CASSLKAGDSYEQYF
NA,NA,TRBV3-1/TRBV3-2,TRBJ2-3,TGTGCCAGCAGCTACCGCGGATATAGCACAGATACGCAGTATTTT,CASSYRGYSTDTQYF
NA,TRBD1,TRBV14,TRBJ2-7,TGTGCCAGCAGCCAAGGGACAGGGTGGCACGAGCAGTACTTC,CASSQGTGWHEQYF
NA,TRBD1,TRBV2,TRBJ2-4,TGTGCCAGCAGAAAGGACAGGGTCGACAAAAACATTCAGTACTTC,CASRKDRVDKNIQYF
NA,NA,TRBV5-1,TRBJ1-3,TGCGCCAGCAGCTACGGAGGTCCCGGCGGCTCTGGAAACACCATATATTTT,CASSYGGPGGSGNTIYF
NA,NA,TRBV6-1,TRBJ1-2,TGTGCCAGCAGTGAGATGGTAGGGGCTAGGCCTAACTATGGCTACACCTTC,CASSEMVGARPNYGYTF
few,NA,TRBV7-2,TRBJ1-1,TGTGCCAGCAGCTTCGAAATAATGGCGGGTATCACTGAAGCTTTCTTT,CASSFEIMAGITEAFF
NA,NA,TRBV6-1,TRBJ2-1,TGTGCCAGCAGTGAGTCGAGGTGGTGGAGCAATGAGCAGTTCTTC,CASSESRWWSNEQFF
NA,NA,TRBV19,TRBJ1-5,TGTGCCAGTAGTGGCTCCGGGATTGGCAATCAGCCCCAGCATTTT,CASSGSGIGNQPQHF
NA,TRBD2,TRBV10-2,TRBJ2-4,TGCGCCAGCAGTGAAATAGAACTAGCGGGGCTAGCCAAAAACATTCAGTACTTC,CASSEIELAGLAKNIQYF
NA,NA,TRBV5-4,TRBJ1-4,TGTGCCAGCAGCCGTACAGGGGAAAAACTGTTTTTT,CASSRTGEKLFF
once,NA,TRBV9,TRBJ1-1,TGTGCCAGCAGCGTAGGGGGCAGCACTGAAGCTTTCTTT,CASSVGGSTEAFF
NA,TRBD1,TRBV19,TRBJ1-2,TGTGCCAGTAGGACAGGGGACAGGGGGGATGGCTACACCTTC,CASRTGDRGDGYTF
NA,TRBD1,TRBV18,TRBJ2-3,TGTGCCAGCTCACCACCGGGGACAGGGAGCGATACGCAGTATTTT,CASSPPGTGSDTQYF
NA,NA,TRBV18,TRBJ2-1,TGTGCCAGCTCACTTCGACTAGAAAACAATGAGCAGTTCTTC,CASSLRLENNEQFF